This TCR beta chain was recovered during a study of blood T cells in healthy people across ages. Background on the study: The capture of about one barcoded beta molecule per two T cells was achieved by template switching. Points from the study as a whole: Significant beta diversity loss was already apparent by age approximately 38, declining roughly linearly. Because donor CMV status was unknown, expanded clonotype changes were possibly confounded.

CDR1 is SGHNT and CDR2 is YENEEA in the germline V gene. Trimming took off 0 bases at V and 3 bases at J, with 14 bases between the two ends. The CDR3 spans 16 residues. Donors were healthy Caucasian individuals from Russia aged about 6 to 90. This clonotype was detected many times. The target antigen is unknown. The use of a sample-barcoded 5' primer and a J-beta primer mix characterized a second PCR of roughly 6 to 11 cycles. TCRdb re-called the 5' RACE reads with MiXCR, one entry per CDR3 protein. The data show 850,000 or so distinct CDR3 sequences, with around 28% seen just once and roughly 17% held by the top ten.

The sequence was collected from a woman of 80 years or more in good health. The specimen sequenced was blood. The chain uses TRBV11-3 and TRBJ1-2, with D tentatively TRBD1 (6 bases). The CDR3 DNA follows: TGTGCCAGCAGCTTAGAGGGCAGGGCAGGGGACTATGGCTACACCTTC. This sequence encodes CASSLEGRAGDYGYTF.